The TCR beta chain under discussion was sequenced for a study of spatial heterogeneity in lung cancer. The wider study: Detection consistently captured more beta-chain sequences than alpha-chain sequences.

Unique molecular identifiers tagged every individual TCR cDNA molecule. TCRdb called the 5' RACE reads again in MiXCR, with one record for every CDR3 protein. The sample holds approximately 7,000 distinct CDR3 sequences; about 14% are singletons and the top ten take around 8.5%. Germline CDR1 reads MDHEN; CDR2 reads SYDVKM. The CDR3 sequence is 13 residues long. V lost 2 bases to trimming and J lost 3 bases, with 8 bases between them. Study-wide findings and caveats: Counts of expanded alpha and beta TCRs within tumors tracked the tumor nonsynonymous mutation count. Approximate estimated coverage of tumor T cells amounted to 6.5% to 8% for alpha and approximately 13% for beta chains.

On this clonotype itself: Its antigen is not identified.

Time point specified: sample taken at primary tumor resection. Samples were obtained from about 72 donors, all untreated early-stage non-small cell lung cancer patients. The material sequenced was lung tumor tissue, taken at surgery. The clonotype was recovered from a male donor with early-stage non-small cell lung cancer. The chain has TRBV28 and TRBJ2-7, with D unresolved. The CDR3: CASSLGRSYEQYF. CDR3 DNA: TGTGCCAGCAGTTTAGGCAGGAGCTACGAGCAGTACTTC.